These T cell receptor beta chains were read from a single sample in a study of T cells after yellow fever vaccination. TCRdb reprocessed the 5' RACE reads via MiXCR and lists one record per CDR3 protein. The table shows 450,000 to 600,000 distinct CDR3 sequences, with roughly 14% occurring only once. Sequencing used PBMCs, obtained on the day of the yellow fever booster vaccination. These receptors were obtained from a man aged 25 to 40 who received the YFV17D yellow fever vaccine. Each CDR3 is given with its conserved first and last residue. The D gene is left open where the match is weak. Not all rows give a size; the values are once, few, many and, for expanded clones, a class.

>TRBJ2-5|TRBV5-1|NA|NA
TGCGCCAGCAGCTCGCACGGTTCGGGGACCCAGTACTTC
CASSSHGSGTQYF
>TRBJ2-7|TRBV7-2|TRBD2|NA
TGTGCCAGCAGCGGACTAGCGGGGGTCTCCCGCCTCTTC
CASSGLAGVSRLF
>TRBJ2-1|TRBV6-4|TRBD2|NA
TGTGCCAGCAGTGGCCCAAGGACTAGCGGGTACAATGAGCAGTTCTTC
CASSGPRTSGYNEQFF
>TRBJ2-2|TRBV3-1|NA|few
TGTGCCAGCAGCCACGAGGGTGCCGGGGAGCTGTTTTTT
CASSHEGAGELFF
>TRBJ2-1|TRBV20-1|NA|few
TGCAGTGGCCAGACTTACAATGAGCAGTTCTTC
CSGQTYNEQFF
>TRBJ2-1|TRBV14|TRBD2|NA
TGTGCCAGCAGCCGTCTGGGCGGGAGCTCCTACAATGAGCAGTTCTTC
CASSRLGGSSYNEQFF
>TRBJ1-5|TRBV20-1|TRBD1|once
TGCAGTGCTAGAGAACCGGGAGGGGACAGGGCATATCAGCCCCAGCATTTT
CSAREPGGDRAYQPQHF
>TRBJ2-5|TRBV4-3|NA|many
TGCGCCAGCAGCCACCCGGGGGAATGGGAGACCCAGTACTTC
CASSHPGEWETQYF
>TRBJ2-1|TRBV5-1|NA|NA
TGCGCCAGCAGAACCGGGACGACAATCGAGCAGTTCTTC
CASRTGTTIEQFF
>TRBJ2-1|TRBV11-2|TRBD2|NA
TGTGCCAGCAGCCGAAACCCCGCGGGACTAGCGGGAGGGGATGAGCAGTTCTTC
CASSRNPAGLAGGDEQFF
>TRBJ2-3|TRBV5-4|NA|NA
TGTGCCAGCAGCACTACAGGGATTTCCACAGATACGCAGTATTTT
CASSTTGISTDTQYF
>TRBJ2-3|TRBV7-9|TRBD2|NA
TGTGCCAGCAGCCCCGAGCGGGAGAGGCCAGATACGCAGTATTTT
CASSPERERPDTQYF
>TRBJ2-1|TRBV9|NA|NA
TGTGCCAGCAGCGGAGCTCTTGGCGGAGGTAACAATGAGCAGTTCTTC
CASSGALGGGNNEQFF
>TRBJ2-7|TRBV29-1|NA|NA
TGCAGCGTTGAAATCTGGGAGCCCTCGTACGAGCAGTACTTC
CSVEIWEPSYEQYF
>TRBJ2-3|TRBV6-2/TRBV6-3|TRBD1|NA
TGTGCCACCCGGACAGGGGAGACGGGGGGTGGCACAGATACGCAGTATTTT
CATRTGETGGGTDTQYF
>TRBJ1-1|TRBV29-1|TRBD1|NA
TGCAGCGTCGCGAGACAGGGGGCGAGAAACCCCTCTTTTGAAGCTTTCTTT
CSVARQGARNPSFEAFF
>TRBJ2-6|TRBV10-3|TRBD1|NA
TGTGCCATCAGACGTGGACAGGGGGCGTCTGGGGCCAACGTCCTGACTTTC
CAIRRGQGASGANVLTF
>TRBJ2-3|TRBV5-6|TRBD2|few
TGTGCCAGCAGCCGGGTGGGACTAGAAACAGATACGCAGTATTTT
CASSRVGLETDTQYF
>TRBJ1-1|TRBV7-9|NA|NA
TGTGCCGGCCTGACAGGCTTTGAAGCTTTCTTT
CAGLTGFEAFF
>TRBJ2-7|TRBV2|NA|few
TGTGCCGGCCTGAGGGGGGGCCAGGGGTACGAGCAGTACTTC
CAGLRGGQGYEQYF
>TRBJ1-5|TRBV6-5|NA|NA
TGTGCCAGCAGTTACTCTTCCGGAGGTCAGCCCCAGCATTTT
CASSYSSGGQPQHF
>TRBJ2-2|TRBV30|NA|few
TGTGCCTGGAGTGTTCGGACTGCCACCGGGGAGCTGTTTTTT
CAWSVRTATGELFF
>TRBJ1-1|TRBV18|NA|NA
TGTGCCAGCTCACCAGCCAGGGAGAACACTGAAGCTTTCTTT
CASSPARENTEAFF